This T cell receptor beta chain was captured in a study of OX40 agonist ivuxolimab in advanced cancers. Whole-study results and caveats: Antigen specificity of clonally expanded peripheral T cells was not established. Some nonresponders likewise displayed low normalized T-cell clonal expansion. CD4+ and CD8+ blood T cells expanded clonally by week 6 at 0.1 to 3.0 mg/kg.

The germline gives CDR1 SGHRS, CDR2 YFSETQ. CDR3 size: 15 residues. J gave up 3 bases and V 4 bases, and 6 bases lay outside the gene matches. The data were produced by immunoSEQ multiplex PCR, yet TCRdb's version contains in-frame clones alone and is incomplete. This sample has around 67,000 clones; roughly 84% occur once, and the top ten carry about 0.75%. Blood samples were obtained at baseline, cycle 4 day 1, and cycle 7 day 1. As for this clone: Antigen specificity is unknown.

This TCR derives from an adult with an advanced solid tumor such as melanoma, head and neck, liver or kidney cancer. The specimen comprised CD4+ or CD8+ T cells sorted from blood, sampled in a trial of the OX40 agonist ivuxolimab. The rearrangement uses TRBV5-1 and TRBJ2-7; 11 bases match TRBD2. The CDR3 DNA follows: TGCGCCAGCAGCCAGGGACTAGCGGAGAACTACGAGCAGTACTTC. Its translation: CASSQGLAENYEQYF.